These 5 T cell receptor beta chains came from one sample sequenced in a study of CD8+CD57+ T cells in acquired aplastic anemia. TCR beta VDJ and CDR3 profiles were obtained from a genomic DNA template. TCRdb fed the reads into MiXCR, producing one record per CDR3 protein. The sample lists about 220,000 distinct CDR3 sequences, 30% to 40% occurring once. Input material: sorted CD4+, CD8+, or CD8+CD57+ T cells (not recorded which) from PBMCs. The receptors originated from a human donor in good health, serving as a control.

The chain couples TRBV7-2 to TRBJ2-1; 10 bases are a match to TRBD1. This CDR3 is built from 18 residues. Per the germline V gene, CDR1 is SGHTA and CDR2 is FQGNSA. Trimming took 5 bases from V and 8 from J; bases not matched to a gene: 18. In DNA, the CDR3 is TGTGCCAGCAGCAAAAGACCGGGACAGGGGCCGTACGGGGATGAGCAGTTCTTC. Residues: CASSKRPGQGPYGDEQFF.

This clonotype has ten or more counts. The DNA of the CDR3 is TGTGCCAGTAGTTTGACAGTAACTCATGGCTACACCTTC. This sequence encodes CASSLTVTHGYTF. The genes are TRBV19 and TRBJ1-2; D might be TRBD1 (5 bases). The CDR3 is 13 residues long. From germline, CDR1 is LNHDA and CDR2 SQIVND (reference sequence). With 5 bases removed from V and 6 bases from J, the gap between germline ends came to 13 bases. Together with reference TRBV19 and TRBJ1-2, the CDR3 gives the full variable domain: DGGITQSPKYLFRKEGQNVTLSCEQNLNHDAMYWYRQDPGQGLRLIYYSQIVNDFQKGDIAEGYSVSREKKESFPLTVTSAQKNPTAFYLCASSLTVTHGYTFGSGTRLTVV.

In regard to this clonotype: Since a much larger clone is just one base distant, this may be a read error. The final CDR3 position lacks the conserved phenylalanine or tryptophan, pointing to a likely read error. V usage is TRBV4-1 and J usage is TRBJ1-2; D is unclear. Trimming stripped 2 bases from V and 5 bases from J, with 9 bases between. This CDR3 region has 13 residues. Germline V CDR1 and CDR2: MGHRA, YSYEKL. The CDR3 reads CASSQLLRYGYTS. DNA of the CDR3: TGCGCCAGCAGCCAACTACTTAGGTATGGCTACACCTCC.

This clonotype was recorded at least ten times. This chain links TRBV7-2 with TRBJ1-1; D remains unclear. Trimming stripped 5 bases from V and 2 bases from J, with 12 bases between. CDR1 SGHTA and CDR2 FQGNSA come from the germline V gene. CDR3 length: 14 amino acids. The CDR3 protein is CASSRKGFNTEAFF. CDR3 sequence (DNA): TGTGCCAGCAGCCGGAAGGGATTTAACACTGAAGCTTTCTTT. Looking up the rest from reference TRBV7-2 and TRBJ1-1 gives the full variable domain: GAGVSQSPSNKVTEKGKDVELRCDPISGHTALYWYRQSLGQGLEFLIYFQGNSAPDKSGLPSDRFSAERTGGSVSTLTIQRTQQEDSAVYLCASSRKGFNTEAFFGQGTRLTVV.

The CDR3, as DNA: TGCGCCAGCAGCACAGGGGGCCCCGGGGAGCTGTTTTTT. This sequence encodes CASSTGGPGELFF. The chain uses TRBV5-1 and TRBJ2-2, with 9 bases fitting TRBD1. Germline V gene data show CDR1 as SGHRS and CDR2 as YFSETQ. With 4 bases clipped from V and 6 bases from J, the junction kept 1 base outside the gene matches. This CDR3 has 13 amino acids.